This T cell receptor (beta chain) originates from a study of T cell responses to AZD1222 COVID-19 vaccine. Study conclusions and caveats: Close to half of all spike-specific TCRs reportedly target regions of the variants that are unmutated. Only five to seven AZD1222 recipients were seropositive at baseline. Repertoires were collected only later (after the peak T cell response had occurred).

Method: immunoSEQ multiplex PCR; TCRdb's copy keeps in-frame clones and lacks some. The table has approximately 220,000 clones, about 93% seen once. Details on this clone: Its antigen is still unknown.

This CDR3 is built from 16 residues. Trimming took 0 bases from V and 1 from J, leaving 10 bases between them. Germline CDR1 reads MNHEY; CDR2 reads SVGAGI. The sequence was collected from an adult in good health. Here the sequenced sample was peripheral blood, taken on day 0 of MenACWY control vaccination. The rearrangement uses TRBV6-5 and TRBJ2-1; D perhaps matches TRBD1 (6 bases). CDR3 loop: CASSYSGTNSYNEQFF. As DNA, the CDR3 is TGTGCCAGCAGTTACTCAGGGACAAATTCCTACAATGAGCAGTTCTTC.